This T cell receptor beta chain was retrieved from a study of T cells after yellow fever vaccination. The CDR3 covers 14 residues. Germline CDR1 LNHNV, CDR2 YYDKDF (reference sequence). Trimming removed 4 bases from V and 4 bases from J, with 13 bases in between. TCRdb re-called the 5' RACE reads with MiXCR, one entry per CDR3 protein. The table includes under 700,000 distinct CDR3 sequences, around 16% detected once. The chain carries TRBV15 and TRBJ1-1; weak D call: TRBD1 (5 bases). This TCR came from a man younger than 35 who received the YFV17D yellow fever vaccine. This sample comprised PBMCs, obtained about 5 days after the first yellow fever vaccination. DNA of the CDR3: TGTGCCACCAGCACCAGGGTTAAGAGCACTGAAGCTTTCTTT. This codes for CATSTRVKSTEAFF.